The 4 T cell receptor beta chains given below trace back to one sample, sequenced in a study of cytomegalovirus exposure and HLA in healthy donors. Vbeta (60) and Jbeta (13) primers were used in the PCR. The table came from immunoSEQ multiplex PCR; TCRdb's copy has only in-frame clones and leaves some out. The table includes about 69,000 clones, 60% to 85% detected once. Sequencing was carried out using PBMCs. These TCRs come from a man between 18 and 35 years old in good health and CMV-seronegative.

V and J are TRBV23-1 and TRBJ2-7, with TRBD2 matching over 7 bases. TRBV23-1 is an open reading frame, and its role is uncertain. V lost 0 bases and J lost 2; bases outside the gene matches: 10. This CDR3 region has 17 residues. For the CDR3, the DNA is TGCGCCAGCAGTCAATCACCTTGGGGGGGAGCCACCTACGAGCAGTACGTC. It is translated as CASSQSPWGGATYEQYV.

This clone was picked up a small number of times. The chain combines TRBV27 with TRBJ2-4, with 7 nucleotides matching TRBD1. The germline gives CDR1 MNHEY, CDR2 SMNVEV (reference sequence). The CDR3 has 16 amino acids. With 4 bases clipped from V and 3 bases from J, the junction kept 9 bases outside the gene matches. CDR3 residues: CASSSVEGAGKNIQYF. CDR3 DNA sequence: TGTGCCAGCAGTTCAGTCGAGGGGGCCGGCAAAAACATTCAGTACTTC.

This clone was recorded only once. V is TRBV10-1 and J is TRBJ2-1; TRBD2 matches 9 bases. Losses at the gene ends were 4 bases for V and 9 bases for J; bases not matched to a gene: 4. This CDR3 comprises 13 residues. Germline CDR1 and CDR2: WNHNN and SYGVQD (reference sequence). CDR3 in amino acids: CASSGLAGTEQFF. CDR3 nucleotide sequence: TGCGCCAGCAGTGGTCTAGCGGGGACTGAGCAGTTCTTC.

The chain uses TRBV5-8 and TRBJ1-3; the match to TRBD1 covers 7 bases. Trimming removed 1 base from V and 8 bases from J; junction bases left unmatched: 12. CDR1 is SGHTS and CDR2 is YDEGEE in the germline V gene. There are 16 residues in the CDR3. CDR3: CASSLYWWDRGDTIYF. The CDR3 DNA is TGTGCCAGCAGCTTGTATTGGTGGGACAGAGGAGACACCATATATTTT.